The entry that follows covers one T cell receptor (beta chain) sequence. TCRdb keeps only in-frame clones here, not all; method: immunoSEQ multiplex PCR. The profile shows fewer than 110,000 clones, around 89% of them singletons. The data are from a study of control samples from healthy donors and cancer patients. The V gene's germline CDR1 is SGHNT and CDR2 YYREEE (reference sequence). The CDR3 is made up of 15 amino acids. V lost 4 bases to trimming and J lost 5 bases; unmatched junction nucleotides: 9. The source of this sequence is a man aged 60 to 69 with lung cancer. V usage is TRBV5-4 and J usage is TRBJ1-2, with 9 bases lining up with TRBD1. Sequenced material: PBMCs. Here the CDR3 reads CASSGQGSLLYGYTF. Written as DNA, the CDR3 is TGTGCCAGCAGCGGACAGGGGAGTCTATTGTATGGCTACACCTTC.